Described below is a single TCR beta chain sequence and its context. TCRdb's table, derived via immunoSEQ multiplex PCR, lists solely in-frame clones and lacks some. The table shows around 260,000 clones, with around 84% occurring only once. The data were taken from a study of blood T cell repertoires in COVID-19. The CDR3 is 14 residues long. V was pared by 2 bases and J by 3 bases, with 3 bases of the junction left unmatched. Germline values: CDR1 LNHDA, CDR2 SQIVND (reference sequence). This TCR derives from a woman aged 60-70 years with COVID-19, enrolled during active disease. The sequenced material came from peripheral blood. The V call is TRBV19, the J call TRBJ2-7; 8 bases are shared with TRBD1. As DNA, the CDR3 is TGTGCCAGTAGTATACCGGGACAGGTCTACGAGCAGTACTTC. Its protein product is CASSIPGQVYEQYF.